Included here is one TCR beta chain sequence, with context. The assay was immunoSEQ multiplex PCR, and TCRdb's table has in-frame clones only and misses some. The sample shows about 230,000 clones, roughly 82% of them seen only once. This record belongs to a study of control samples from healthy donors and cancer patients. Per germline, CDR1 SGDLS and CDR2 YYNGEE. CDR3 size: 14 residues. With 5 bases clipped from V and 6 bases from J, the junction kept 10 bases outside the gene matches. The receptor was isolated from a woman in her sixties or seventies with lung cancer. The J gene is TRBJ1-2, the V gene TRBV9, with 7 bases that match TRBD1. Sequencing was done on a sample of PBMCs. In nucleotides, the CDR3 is TGTGCCAGCAGTCGCGGGCAGGGGGAGGATGGCTACACCTTC. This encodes CASSRGQGEDGYTF.